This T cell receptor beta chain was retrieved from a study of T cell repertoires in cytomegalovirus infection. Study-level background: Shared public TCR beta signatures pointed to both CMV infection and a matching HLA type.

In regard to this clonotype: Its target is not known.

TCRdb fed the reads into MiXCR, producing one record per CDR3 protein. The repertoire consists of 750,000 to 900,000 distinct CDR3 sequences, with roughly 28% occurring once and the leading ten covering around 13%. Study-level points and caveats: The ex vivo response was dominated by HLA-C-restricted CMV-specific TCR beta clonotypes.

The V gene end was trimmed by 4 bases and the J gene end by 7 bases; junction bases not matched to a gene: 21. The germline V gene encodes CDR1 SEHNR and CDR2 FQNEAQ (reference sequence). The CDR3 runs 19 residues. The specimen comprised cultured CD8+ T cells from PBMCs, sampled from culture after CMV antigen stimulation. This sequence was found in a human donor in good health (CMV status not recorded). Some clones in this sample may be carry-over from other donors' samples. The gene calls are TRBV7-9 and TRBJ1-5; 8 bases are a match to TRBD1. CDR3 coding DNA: TGTGCCAGCAGCTCAACAAAAATAGTGGACAGGGAGCCTGGACAGCCCCAGCATTTT. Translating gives CASSSTKIVDREPGQPQHF.